These T cell receptor beta chains were read from a single sample in a study of shared clonotypes between healthy human individuals. Here immunoSEQ multiplex PCR was the method, and the copy in TCRdb shows in-frame clones only, minus some. Of about 1.5 million clones in the sample, approximately 98% were seen once. Sequencing was performed on naive CD4+ T cells sorted from blood. Receptors were obtained from a young man in good health. Both conserved end residues are part of each CDR3. The D gene is left open where the match is weak. Rows give clone size only sometimes, using once, few, many, or a class for an expanded clone.

.	TRBJ2-2	once	TRBV10-2	CASSESGNTGELFF	TGCGCCAGCAGTGAGTCAGGAAACACCGGGGAGCTGTTTTTT
.	TRBJ1-3	.	TRBV6-5	CASSRDGSGNTIYF	TGTGCCAGCAGTCGCGACGGTTCTGGAAACACCATATATTTT
TRBD2	TRBJ2-7	once	TRBV6-5	CASSYGLAGEQYF	TGTGCCAGCAGTTACGGACTAGCCGGCGAGCAGTACTTC
TRBD2	TRBJ2-1	.	TRBV5-1	CASSLVKPGLADSSYNEQFF	TGCGCCAGCAGCTTGGTAAAGCCGGGACTAGCGGATAGCTCCTACAATGAGCAGTTCTTC
.	TRBJ2-7	once	TRBV19	CASSPQKTIYEQYF	TGTGCCAGTAGTCCACAGAAAACTATCTACGAGCAGTACTTC
.	TRBJ2-7	.	TRBV2	CASSEAMQAYEQYF	TGTGCCAGCAGTGAAGCAATGCAGGCCTACGAGCAGTACTTC
.	TRBJ2-3	once	TRBV10-2	CASRAGKENTQYF	TGCGCCAGCAGGGCAGGGAAGGAAAATACGCAGTATTTT
.	TRBJ2-7	.	TRBV18	CASSPPLTTEQYF	TGTGCCAGCTCACCACCGTTGACTACCGAGCAGTACTTC
.	TRBJ1-1	.	TRBV5-1	CASRVQGANTEAFF	TGCGCCAGTCGGGTACAGGGTGCGAACACTGAAGCTTTCTTT
TRBD1	TRBJ2-7	.	TRBV9	CASSVGDRVGEQYF	TGTGCCAGCAGCGTAGGAGACAGGGTAGGCGAGCAGTACTTC
.	TRBJ2-1	.	TRBV9	CASSVGGTPPNEQFF	TGTGCCAGCAGCGTAGGTGGGACCCCACCCAATGAGCAGTTCTTC
TRBD1	TRBJ1-4	.	TRBV6-5	CASSFGLRQGREKLFF	TGTGCCAGCAGTTTTGGCCTCAGACAGGGCAGAGAAAAACTGTTTTTT
.	TRBJ2-7	.	TRBV11-3	CASSGRPAYEQYF	TGTGCCAGCAGCGGGAGACCAGCCTACGAGCAGTACTTC
TRBD1	TRBJ1-1	once	TRBV18	CASSTAAGGEAFF	TGTGCCAGCTCCACCGCGGCAGGGGGCGAAGCTTTCTTT
.	TRBJ1-5	.	TRBV19	CASRRAETASNQPQHF	TGTGCCAGTAGGCGCGCCGAGACAGCTTCTAATCAGCCCCAGCATTTT
.	TRBJ2-2	.	TRBV5-1	CASSSGLQGIGELFF	TGCGCCAGCAGCTCTGGACTGCAGGGGATCGGGGAGCTGTTTTTT
.	TRBJ1-1	.	TRBV5-4	CASSTPSTGNTEAFF	TGTGCCAGCAGCACTCCCTCGACAGGGAACACTGAAGCTTTCTTT
.	TRBJ2-2	once	TRBV18	CASSPPYGELFF	TGTGCCAGCTCACCCCCATACGGGGAGCTGTTTTTT
.	TRBJ1-1	.	TRBV7-9	CASSYLNRDNRGAFF	TGTGCCAGCAGCTACCTCAACCGGGACAACCGCGGGGCTTTCTTT
TRBD2	TRBJ2-1	.	TRBV5-5	CASSTRLAGAYNEQFF	TGTGCCAGCAGCACCCGACTAGCGGGAGCCTACAATGAGCAGTTCTTC
.	TRBJ2-3	once	TRBV18	CASSPVTDTQYF	TGTGCCAGCTCACCCGTAACAGATACGCAGTATTTT
.	TRBJ2-7	.	TRBV7-9	CASSLDQLSYEQYF	TGTGCCAGCAGCTTAGACCAGCTCTCCTACGAGCAGTACTTC
.	TRBJ1-1	once	TRBV7-2	CASSLAAYQTEAFF	TGTGCCAGCAGCTTGGCGGCTTATCAGACTGAAGCTTTCTTT
.	TRBJ1-3	.	TRBV5-1	CASSLASLEVSGNTIYF	TGCGCCAGCAGCTTGGCCTCTTTGGAGGTCTCTGGAAACACCATATATTTT
TRBD2	TRBJ2-1	.	TRBV11-2	CASSRGTSGSSEQFF	TGTGCCAGCAGCAGGGGGACTAGCGGGAGTAGCGAGCAGTTCTTC
.	TRBJ2-3	once	TRBV27	CARAASTDTQYF	TGTGCCAGGGCTGCTAGCACAGATACGCAGTATTTT
.	TRBJ1-3	.	TRBV5-1	CASSLGAPSGNTIYF	TGCGCCAGCAGCCTGGGGGCGCCCTCTGGAAACACCATATATTTT
.	TRBJ2-7	.	TRBV5-1	CASSLDGGLYEQYF	TGCGCCAGCAGCTTGGACGGAGGGCTCTACGAGCAGTACTTC
.	TRBJ1-1	.	TRBV5-1	CASKVSENTEAFF	TGCGCCAGCAAGGTTAGTGAGAACACTGAAGCTTTCTTT
TRBD1	TRBJ2-7	.	TRBV2	CASRQTRDRGQKQYF	TGTGCCAGCAGGCAGACCCGGGACAGGGGGCAAAAGCAGTACTTC
.	TRBJ2-5	.	TRBV29-1	CSVAGSLRETQYF	TGCAGCGTTGCCGGATCGTTGCGAGAGACCCAGTACTTC
.	TRBJ1-1	.	TRBV28	CASSFNSWGEAFF	TGTGCCAGCAGTTTCAACAGTTGGGGAGAAGCTTTCTTT
.	TRBJ2-5	once	TRBV5-1	CASSLLGETQYF	TGCGCCAGCAGCTTGTTAGGGGAGACCCAGTACTTC
TRBD2	TRBJ2-3	.	TRBV19	CASSRASGRDTQYF	TGTGCCAGTAGTCGAGCTAGCGGGAGGGATACGCAGTATTTT
.	TRBJ2-5	.	TRBV11-2	CASSLSSLETQYF	TGTGCCAGCAGCTTGAGCTCACTGGAGACCCAGTACTTC
.	TRBJ2-1	.	TRBV20-1	CSAIDNEQFF	TGCAGTGCGATTGACAATGAGCAGTTCTTC
.	TRBJ2-5	.	TRBV18	CASSPNRGREETQYF	TGTGCCAGCTCACCAAATCGAGGCAGGGAAGAGACCCAGTACTTC
TRBD2	TRBJ2-2	.	TRBV14	CASSQASGRGTGELFF	TGTGCCAGCAGCCAAGCCAGCGGGAGAGGAACCGGGGAGCTGTTTTTT
.	TRBJ2-7	.	TRBV7-9	CASSFGSYEQYF	TGTGCCAGCAGCTTCGGAAGCTACGAGCAGTACTTC
TRBD2	TRBJ2-4	once	TRBV30	CAQETGGGNIQYF	TGTGCCCAAGAAACGGGCGGGGGAAACATTCAGTACTTC
.	TRBJ2-3	.	TRBV28	CASRLTRPDTQYF	TGTGCCAGCAGGCTGACGCGGCCAGATACGCAGTATTTT
TRBD2	TRBJ2-7	.	TRBV5-4	CASSQRSSGVAYEQYF	TGTGCCAGCAGCCAACGCTCTAGCGGGGTTGCCTACGAGCAGTACTTC
.	TRBJ2-1	.	TRBV10-3	CAIRNSSYNEQFF	TGTGCCATCAGGAATAGCTCCTACAATGAGCAGTTCTTC
.	TRBJ2-1	.	TRBV11-3	CASSLRTEEFF	TGTGCCAGCAGCTTAAGGACGGAAGAGTTCTTC
TRBD2	TRBJ2-5	.	TRBV5-8	CASSSIPTASGRETQYF	TGTGCCAGCAGCTCGATACCAACGGCTAGCGGGAGAGAGACCCAGTACTTC
.	TRBJ2-4	.	TRBV20-1	CSASNKNIQYF	TGCAGTGCTTCCAACAAAAACATTCAGTACTTC